Presented here are 2 T cell receptor beta chains from one specimen sequenced in a study of graft-versus-host responses after intestinal transplantation. The table came from immunoSEQ multiplex PCR; TCRdb's copy has only in-frame clones and leaves some out. The data show 25,000 to 35,000 clones, approximately 93% seen once. This sample comprised PBMCs, obtained 66 days after intestinal transplant. All receptors come from a human patient who received an intestinal transplant, so some T cells may come from the graft donor.

J is TRBJ2-7 and V is TRBV19; the D is unclear. The CDR3 runs 13 residues. CDR1 and CDR2 (germline): LNHDA, SQIVND (reference sequence). Deletions cut 5 bases from V and 2 bases from J, with 10 bases between. The CDR3 loop is CASSSWVTYEQYF. In nucleotides, the CDR3 is TGTGCCAGTAGTTCTTGGGTCACCTACGAGCAGTACTTC.

The chain links TRBV7-9 to TRBJ1-1; D is possibly TRBD1 (6 bases). The CDR3 extends over 16 amino acids. V was cut by 3 bases and J by 2 bases, with 16 bases left in between. Per germline, CDR1 SEHNR and CDR2 FQNEAQ (reference sequence). The chain's CDR3 is CASSLSPGHGNTEAFF. CDR3 bases: TGTGCCAGCAGCTTGTCCCCGGGACACGGAAACACTGAAGCTTTCTTT.